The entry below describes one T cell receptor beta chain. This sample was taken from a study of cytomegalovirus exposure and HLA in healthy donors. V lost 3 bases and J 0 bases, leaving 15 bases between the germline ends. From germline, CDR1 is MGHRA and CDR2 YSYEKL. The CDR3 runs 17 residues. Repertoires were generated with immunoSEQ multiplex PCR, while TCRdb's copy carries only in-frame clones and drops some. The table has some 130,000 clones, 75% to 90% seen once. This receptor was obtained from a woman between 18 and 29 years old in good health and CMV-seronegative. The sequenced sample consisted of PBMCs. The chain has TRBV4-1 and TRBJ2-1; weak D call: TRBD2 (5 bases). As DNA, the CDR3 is TGCGCCAGCAGCCACTCACCTGGCGGGTCCTCCTACAATGAGCAGTTCTTC. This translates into CASSHSPGGSSYNEQFF.